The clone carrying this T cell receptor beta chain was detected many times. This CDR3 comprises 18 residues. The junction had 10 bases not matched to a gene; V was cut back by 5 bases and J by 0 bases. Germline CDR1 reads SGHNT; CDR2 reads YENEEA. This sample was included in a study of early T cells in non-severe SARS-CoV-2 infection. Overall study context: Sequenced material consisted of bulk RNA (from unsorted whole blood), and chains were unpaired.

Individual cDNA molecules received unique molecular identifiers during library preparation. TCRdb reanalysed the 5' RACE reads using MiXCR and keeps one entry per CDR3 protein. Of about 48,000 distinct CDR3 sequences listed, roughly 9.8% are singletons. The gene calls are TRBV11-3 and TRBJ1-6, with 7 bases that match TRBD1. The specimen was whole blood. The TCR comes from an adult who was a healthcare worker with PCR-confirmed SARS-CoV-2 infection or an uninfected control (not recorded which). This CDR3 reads CASSLGQSISSYNSPLHF. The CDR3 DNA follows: TGTGCCAGCAGCCTGGGACAGTCGATAAGCTCCTATAATTCACCCCTCCACTTT.